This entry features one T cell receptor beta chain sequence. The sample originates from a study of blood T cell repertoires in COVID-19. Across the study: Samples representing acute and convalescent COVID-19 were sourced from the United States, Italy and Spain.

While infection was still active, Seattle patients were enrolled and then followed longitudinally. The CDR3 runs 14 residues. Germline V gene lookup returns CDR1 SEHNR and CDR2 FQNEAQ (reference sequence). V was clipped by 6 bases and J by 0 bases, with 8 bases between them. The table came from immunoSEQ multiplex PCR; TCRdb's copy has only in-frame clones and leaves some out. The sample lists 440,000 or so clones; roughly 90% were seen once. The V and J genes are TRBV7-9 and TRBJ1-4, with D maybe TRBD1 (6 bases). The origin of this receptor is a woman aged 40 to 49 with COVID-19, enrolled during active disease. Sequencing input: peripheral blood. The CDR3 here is CASSNRATNEKLFF. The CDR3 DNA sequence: TGTGCCAGCAGTAACAGGGCAACTAATGAAAAACTGTTTTTT.